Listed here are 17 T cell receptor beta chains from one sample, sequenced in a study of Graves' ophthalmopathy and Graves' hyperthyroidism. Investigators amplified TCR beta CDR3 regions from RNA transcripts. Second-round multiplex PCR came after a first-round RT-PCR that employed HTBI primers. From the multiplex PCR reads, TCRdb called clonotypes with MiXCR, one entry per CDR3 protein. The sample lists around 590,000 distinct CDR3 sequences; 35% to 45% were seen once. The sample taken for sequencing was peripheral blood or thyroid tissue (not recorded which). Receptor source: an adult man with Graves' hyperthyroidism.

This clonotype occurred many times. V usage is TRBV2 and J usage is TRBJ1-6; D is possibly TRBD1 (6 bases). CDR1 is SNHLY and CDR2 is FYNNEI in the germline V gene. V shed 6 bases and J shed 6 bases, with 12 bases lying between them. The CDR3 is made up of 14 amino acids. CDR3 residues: CASSTQGPNSPLHF. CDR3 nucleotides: TGTGCCAGCAGCACACAGGGCCCTAATTCACCCCTCCACTTT.

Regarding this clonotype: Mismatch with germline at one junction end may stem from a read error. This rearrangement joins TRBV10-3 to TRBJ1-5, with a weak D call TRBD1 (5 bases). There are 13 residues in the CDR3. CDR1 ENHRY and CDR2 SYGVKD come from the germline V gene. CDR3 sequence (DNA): TGTGCCAGCAGTTTCGCGGGGGAAGAGACCCAGCATTTT. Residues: CASSFAGEETQHF.

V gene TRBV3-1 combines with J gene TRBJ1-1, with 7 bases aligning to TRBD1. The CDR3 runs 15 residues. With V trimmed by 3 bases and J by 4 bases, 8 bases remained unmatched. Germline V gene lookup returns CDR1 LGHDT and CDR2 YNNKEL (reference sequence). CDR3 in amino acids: CASSHRDRVVTEAFF. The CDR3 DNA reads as TGTGCCAGCAGCCATCGCGACAGGGTTGTCACTGAAGCTTTCTTT.

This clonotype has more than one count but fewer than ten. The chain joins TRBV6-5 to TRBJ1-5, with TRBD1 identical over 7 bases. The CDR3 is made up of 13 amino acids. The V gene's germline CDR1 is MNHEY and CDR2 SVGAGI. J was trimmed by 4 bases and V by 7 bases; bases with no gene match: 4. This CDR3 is CASKRDRNQPQHF. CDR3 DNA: TGTGCCAGCAAGAGGGACAGAAATCAGCCCCAGCATTTT.

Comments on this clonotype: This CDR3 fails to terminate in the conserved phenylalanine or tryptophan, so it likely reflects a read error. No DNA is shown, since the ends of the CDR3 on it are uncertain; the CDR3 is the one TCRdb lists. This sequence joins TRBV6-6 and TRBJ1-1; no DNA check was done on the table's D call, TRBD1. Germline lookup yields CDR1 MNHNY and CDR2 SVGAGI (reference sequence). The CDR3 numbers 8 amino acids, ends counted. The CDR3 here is CASSPGIV.

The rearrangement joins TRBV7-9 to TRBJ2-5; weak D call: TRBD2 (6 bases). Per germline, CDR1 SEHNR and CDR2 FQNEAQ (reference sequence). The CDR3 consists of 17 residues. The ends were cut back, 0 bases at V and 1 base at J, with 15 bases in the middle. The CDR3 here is CASSLAGEETRQETQYF. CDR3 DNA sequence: TGTGCCAGCAGCTTAGCAGGGGAGGAGACTCGCCAAGAGACCCAGTACTTC.

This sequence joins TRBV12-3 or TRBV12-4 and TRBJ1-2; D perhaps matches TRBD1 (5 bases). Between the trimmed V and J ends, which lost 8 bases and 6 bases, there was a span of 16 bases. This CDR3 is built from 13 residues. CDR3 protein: CASGLAGGDGYTF. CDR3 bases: TGTGCCAGCGGACTCGCGGGGGGAGATGGCTACACCTTC.

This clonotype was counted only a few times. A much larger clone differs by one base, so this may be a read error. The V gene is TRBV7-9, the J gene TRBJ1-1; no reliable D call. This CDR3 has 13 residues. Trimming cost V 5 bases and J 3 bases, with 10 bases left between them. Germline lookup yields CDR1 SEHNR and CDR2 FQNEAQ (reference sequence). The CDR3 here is CASSTRLDTEAFF. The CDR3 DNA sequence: TGTGCCAGCAGCACCCGGTTGGACACTGAAGCTTTCTTT.

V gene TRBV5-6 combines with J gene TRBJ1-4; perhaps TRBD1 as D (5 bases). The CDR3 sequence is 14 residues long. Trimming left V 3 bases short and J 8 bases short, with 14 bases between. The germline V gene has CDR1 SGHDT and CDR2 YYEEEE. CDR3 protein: CASSSGTAIEKLFF. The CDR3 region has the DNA TGTGCCAGCAGCTCGGGGACGGCGATAGAAAAACTGTTTTTT.

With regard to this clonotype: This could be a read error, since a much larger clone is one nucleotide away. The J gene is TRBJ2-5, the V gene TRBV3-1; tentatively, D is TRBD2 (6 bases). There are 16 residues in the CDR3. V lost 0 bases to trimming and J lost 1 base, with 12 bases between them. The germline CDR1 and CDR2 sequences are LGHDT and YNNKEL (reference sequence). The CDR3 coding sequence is TGTGCCAGCAGCCAAGACGGATTGGGGGGCCAAGAGACCCAGTACTTC. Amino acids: CASSQDGLGGQETQYF.

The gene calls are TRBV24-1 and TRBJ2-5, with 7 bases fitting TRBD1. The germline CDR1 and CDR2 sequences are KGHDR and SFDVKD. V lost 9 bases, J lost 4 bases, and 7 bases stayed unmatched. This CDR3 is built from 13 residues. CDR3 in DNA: TGTGCCACCCAGGGACAGTTAACAGAGACCCAGTACTTC. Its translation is CATQGQLTETQYF.

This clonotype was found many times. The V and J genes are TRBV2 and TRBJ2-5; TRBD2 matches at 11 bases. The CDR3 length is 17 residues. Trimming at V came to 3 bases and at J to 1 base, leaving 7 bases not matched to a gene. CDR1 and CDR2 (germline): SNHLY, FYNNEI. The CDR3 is CASSDKVLAGGQETQYF. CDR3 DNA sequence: TGTGCCAGCAGTGACAAGGTCCTAGCGGGGGGCCAAGAGACCCAGTACTTC.

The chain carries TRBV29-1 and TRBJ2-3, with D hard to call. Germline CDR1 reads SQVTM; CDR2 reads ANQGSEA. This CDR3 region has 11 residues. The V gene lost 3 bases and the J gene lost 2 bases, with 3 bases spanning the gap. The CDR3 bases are TGCAGCGTTGATAACACAGATACGCAGTATTTT. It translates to CSVDNTDTQYF.

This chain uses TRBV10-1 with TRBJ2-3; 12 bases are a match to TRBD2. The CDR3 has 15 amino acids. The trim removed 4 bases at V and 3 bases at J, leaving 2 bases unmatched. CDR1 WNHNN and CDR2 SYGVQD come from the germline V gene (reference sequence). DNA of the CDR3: TGCGCCAGCAGTGCGGGACTAGCGGGTACAGATACGCAGTATTTT. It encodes CASSAGLAGTDTQYF.

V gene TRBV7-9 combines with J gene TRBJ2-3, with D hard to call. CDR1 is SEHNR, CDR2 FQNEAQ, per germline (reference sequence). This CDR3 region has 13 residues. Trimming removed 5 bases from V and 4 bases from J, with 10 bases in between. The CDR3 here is CASSTLSSDTQYF. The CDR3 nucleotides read TGTGCCAGCAGCACCCTTAGCTCAGATACGCAGTATTTT.

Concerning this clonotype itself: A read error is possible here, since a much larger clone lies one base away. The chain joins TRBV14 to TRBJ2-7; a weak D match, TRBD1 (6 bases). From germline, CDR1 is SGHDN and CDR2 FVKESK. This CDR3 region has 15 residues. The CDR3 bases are TGTGCCAGCAGCAAGAAAACAGGGTTTACCTACGGGCAGTACTTC. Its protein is CASSKKTGFTYGQYF.

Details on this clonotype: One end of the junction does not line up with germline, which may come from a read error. CDR3 bases: TGCAGCGTCGAAGGGGCAGTGATGAACACTGAAACTTTCTTT. It specifies CSVEGAVMNTETFF. The V gene is TRBV29-1, the J gene TRBJ1-1; tentatively, D is TRBD1 (5 bases). Germline V gene sequence: CDR1 SQVTM, CDR2 ANQGSEA. This CDR3 has 14 amino acids.